These T cell receptor beta chains were read from a single sample in a study of cytomegalovirus exposure and HLA in healthy donors. Clones were read by immunoSEQ multiplex PCR, and TCRdb kept only the in-frame ones, dropping some. The repertoire has about 160,000 clones, around 72% of them found once; the top ten carry approximately 2.3%. Sequenced: PBMCs. These receptors originate from a female donor in good health and CMV-seronegative. The CDR3 runs from the conserved cysteine through the conserved F or W. The D gene is left open where the match is weak. Not every row has a clone size; where given, it reads once, few, many or a size class.

>TRBJ2-7|TRBD2|NA|17|TRBV7-9
CASSFKGLAGYEGEQYF
TGTGCCAGCAGCTTCAAGGGTTTAGCGGGGTATGAAGGTGAGCAGTACTTC
>TRBJ1-2|TRBD1|few|14|TRBV5-4
CASSHDRGVYGYTF
TGTGCCAGCAGCCACGACAGGGGCGTCTATGGCTACACCTTC
>TRBJ1-6|NA|NA|14|TRBV2
CASSGRGHNSPLHF
TGTGCCAGCAGTGGCCGGGGTCATAATTCACCCCTCCACTTT
>TRBJ2-7|NA|NA|15|TRBV4-2
CASSQDTGRIYEQYF
TGTGCCAGCAGCCAAGATACCGGGAGAATCTACGAGCAGTACTTC
>TRBJ2-3|TRBD1|once|14|TRBV29-1
CSAGGQGATDTQYF
TGCAGCGCGGGGGGACAGGGGGCAACAGATACGCAGTATTTT
>TRBJ1-1|NA|NA|12|TRBV11-2
CASSPLRTEAFF
TGTGCCAGCAGCCCCCTTCGGACTGAAGCTTTCTTT
>TRBJ1-6|TRBD1|NA|16|TRBV30
CAWRFFVGQGNSPLHF
TGTGCCTGGAGGTTTTTCGTCGGACAGGGTAATTCACCCCTCCACTTT
>TRBJ2-1|NA|NA|14|TRBV5-5
CASSLPLASNEQFF
TGTGCCAGCAGCTTGCCACTAGCTAGCAATGAGCAGTTCTTC
>TRBJ1-1|NA|NA|14|TRBV7-9
CASSLFRANTEAFF
TGTGCCAGCAGCTTATTCAGGGCGAACACTGAAGCTTTCTTT
>TRBJ2-7|NA|NA|15|TRBV19
CASSMRAASSYEQYF
TGTGCCAGTAGTATGAGGGCAGCCAGCTCCTACGAGCAGTACTTC
>TRBJ2-5|TRBD2|once|15|TRBV7-8
CASRYGRTPQETQYF
TGTGCCAGCAGGTACGGGAGGACCCCTCAAGAGACCCAGTACTTC